This entry concerns a single T cell receptor (beta chain). Antigen: not known. CDR1 is MDHEN, CDR2 SYDVKM, per germline. Between the trimmed V and J ends, which lost 2 bases and 2 bases, there was a span of 10 bases. This CDR3 spans 16 amino acids. These data are taken from a study of lymphopenia after photon versus proton radiotherapy. Overall study results and limits: After lymphocyte nadir, photon-treated repertoires showed oligoclonal expansion, especially CD8+ Temra. Survival link was tested only in deceased patients; proton benefit remains a possibility. Photon-treated patients lost naive T cells and TCR diversity; proton-treated stayed stable.

Data came from immunoSEQ multiplex PCR; TCRdb stores just in-frame clones and leaves some out. The table records 35,000 to 45,000 clones, over 75% of them present only once. This clonotype originated in a woman in her seventies with pancreatic cancer. The input for sequencing was peripheral blood, taken from a patient treated with proton-based radiotherapy. The chain is built from TRBV28 and TRBJ2-6, with D perhaps matching TRBD1 (6 bases). This CDR3 is CASSLTTGTGANVLTF. As DNA, the CDR3 is TGTGCCAGCAGTTTAACCACAGGGACTGGGGCCAACGTCCTGACTTTC.